This passage covers 13 T cell receptor beta chains from one sample sequenced in a study of molecular identifiers for immune sequencing clone quantification. Via MiXCR, TCRdb re-called the PCR reads, giving one row per CDR3 protein. Among under 350,000 distinct CDR3 sequences listed, about 23% were seen once. Sequences were obtained from naive CD8+ T cells from blood, with Jurkat cell RNA spiked in. Subset noted: FACS-sorted CD8+CD4-CCR7+CD45RA+ naive T cells. Receptors originate from a human donor in good health. Some libraries in this study had Jurkat cell RNA spiked in.

This clonotype came up a few times. The V gene is TRBV6-6, the J gene TRBJ2-1; D might be TRBD1 (6 bases). The germline V and J ends were trimmed by 0 bases and 8 bases, with 20 bases remaining between them. The germline V gene has CDR1 MNHNY and CDR2 SVGAGI (reference sequence). This CDR3 is built from 17 residues. CDR3: CASSYSPGQGMVYEQFF. The CDR3 DNA reads as TGTGCCAGCAGTTACTCACCCGGGCAGGGGATGGTCTATGAGCAGTTCTTC.

This clonotype was seen more than once but under ten times. The chain joins TRBV12-3 or TRBV12-4 to TRBJ2-1; 10 nucleotides line up with TRBD1. The CDR3 has 16 residues. Trimming cost V 5 bases and J 9 bases; bases outside gene matches: 13. The CDR3 sequence: CASSQPTGGSGGEQFF. CDR3 DNA sequence: TGTGCCAGCAGTCAACCGACAGGGGGCAGTGGTGGTGAGCAGTTCTTC.

This clonotype appeared a few times. The chain uses TRBV4-3 and TRBJ2-7, with 7 positions matching TRBD2. The V gene end was trimmed by 1 base and the J gene end by 0 bases; junction bases not matched to a gene: 6. CDR1 LGHNA and CDR2 YSLEER come from the germline V gene. CDR3 length equals 16 residues. CDR3 in amino acids: CASSQGLAEISYEQYF. In nucleotides, the CDR3 is TGCGCCAGCAGCCAAGGCCTAGCGGAAATCTCCTACGAGCAGTACTTC.

The chain links TRBV29-1 to TRBJ1-3; no firm D call. Looked up from germline, CDR1 is SQVTM and CDR2 is ANQGSEA. The length of the CDR3 is 17 residues. The ends were cut back, 0 bases at V and 1 base at J, with 16 bases in the middle. CDR3 DNA sequence: TGCAGCGTTGAAGATCGAGGGTCCGACTATTCTGGAAACACCATATATTTT. This encodes CSVEDRGSDYSGNTIYF.

This clonotype was picked up many times. The V gene is TRBV4-3, the J gene TRBJ1-2; D is unresolved. Trimming removed 1 base at V and 3 bases at J, with 12 bases between. This CDR3 comprises 15 residues. The germline V gene has CDR1 LGHNA and CDR2 YSLEER. The CDR3 DNA reads as TGCGCCAGCAGCCAAGGGCAGCGGGAGTACTATGGCTACACCTTC. Protein: CASSQGQREYYGYTF.

The table lists this clonotype with many counts. The V and J genes are TRBV3-1 and TRBJ2-5, with a possible D match to TRBD2 (5 bases). Looked up from germline, CDR1 is LGHDT and CDR2 is YNNKEL (reference sequence). Trimming removed 10 bases from V and 2 bases from J, with 14 bases in between. CDR3 length: 13 amino acids. The CDR3 bases are TGTGCCACCAAAGCGGCCCGGCAAGAGACCCAGTACTTC. Translating gives CATKAARQETQYF.

This clonotype was picked up many times. The genes are TRBV20-1 and TRBJ1-3; D remains unclear. Germline CDR1 and CDR2: DFQATT and SNEGSKA (reference sequence). Trimming took 6 bases from V and 2 from J, leaving 14 bases between them. The CDR3 length is 14 residues. The CDR3 DNA is TGCAGTGCGCGTATCGACTTAACTGGAAACACCATATATTTT. It yields the protein CSARIDLTGNTIYF.

Ten or more counts support this clonotype. This chain links TRBV4-3 with TRBJ1-1; the D is unclear. Germline-derived CDR1 and CDR2 are LGHNA and YSLEER. This CDR3 region has 15 residues. The V end lost 0 bases, the J end lost 1 base, and 9 bases lay between the germline ends. CDR3 nucleotide sequence: TGCGCCAGCAGCCAAGATAGCCGCTCGAACACTGAAGCTTTCTTT. It is translated as CASSQDSRSNTEAFF.

This clonotype was counted many times. The chain carries TRBV7-9 and TRBJ1-4; perhaps TRBD1 as D (5 bases). CDR3 length: 17 amino acids. Germline V gene lookup returns CDR1 SEHNR and CDR2 FQNEAQ (reference sequence). The V end lost 5 bases, the J end lost 8 bases, and 24 bases lay between the germline ends. Written as DNA, the CDR3 is TGTGCCAGCAGCCCGAGAGAATTTTCAGGGACGGTCGAAAAACTGTTTTTT. It encodes CASSPREFSGTVEKLFF. The entire variable domain, with the rest obtained from reference TRBV7-9 and TRBJ1-4, is as follows: DTGVSQNPRHKITKRGQNVTFRCDPISEHNRLYWYRQTLGQGPEFLTYFQNEAQLEKSRLLSDRFSAERPKGSFSTLEIQRTEQGDSAMYLCASSPREFSGTVEKLFFGSGTQLSVL.

The genes are TRBV7-8 and TRBJ2-1; no firm D call. Trimming removed 5 bases at V and 0 bases at J, with 11 bases between. This CDR3 spans 15 amino acids. The germline gives CDR1 SGHVS, CDR2 FQNEAQ. CDR3 nucleotides: TGTGCCAGCAGCAATACAGCCAGCTCCTACAATGAGCAGTTCTTC. It is translated as CASSNTASSYNEQFF.

This sequence joins TRBV27 and TRBJ2-2; weak D call: TRBD2 (5 bases). The CDR3 totals 16 residues. Trimming removed 5 bases at V and 1 base at J, with 14 bases between. Germline assignment: CDR1 MNHEY and CDR2 SMNVEV (reference sequence). The CDR3 region is CASSPQRVRNTGELFF. In DNA form, the CDR3 reads TGTGCCAGCAGTCCCCAGAGGGTGCGGAACACCGGGGAGCTGTTTTTT.

The rearrangement joins TRBV7-6 to TRBJ1-2; D might be TRBD1 (5 bases). The CDR3 runs to 15 residues. V dropped 5 bases and J dropped 4 bases, with 17 bases sitting between them. Germline V CDR1 and CDR2: SGHVS, FNYEAQ. CDR3 in amino acids: CASSQGVAGSYGYTF. For the CDR3, the DNA is TGTGCCAGCAGCCAGGGTGTTGCAGGGAGCTATGGCTACACCTTC.

This clonotype appeared a few times. The genes are TRBV20-1 and TRBJ2-3; D call uncertain. The germline CDR1 and CDR2 sequences are DFQATT and SNEGSKA (reference sequence). Trimming stripped 3 bases from V and 7 bases from J, with 8 bases between. The CDR3 has 11 residues. The CDR3 reads CSASVGYTQYF. CDR3 sequence (DNA): TGCAGTGCTAGTGTCGGGTATACGCAGTATTTT.